Listed here are 14 T cell receptor beta chains from one sample, sequenced in a study of sequential checkpoint blockade in melanoma (dated by TCRdb to about 2019). Libraries came from the immunoSEQ multiplex PCR assay. The table was pulled from immuneACCESS by TCRdb, which kept in-frame rearrangements only. Such tables lose some clones; where checked, under half of the loss comes from unresolved V genes, and the rest has no known cause. This sample gives some 31,000 clones in total; 86% of them show up just once. Of the sample, around a fifth falls within the top ten clones. The treatment or condition label corresponds to: randomized to nivolumab then ipilimumab (arm A) or the reverse (arm B). The sequenced sample was CD8+ T cells sorted from blood (inferred from file names), obtained from a patient given nivolumab and ipilimumab in sequence. The receptors derive from a human donor with melanoma.

The gene calls are TRBV7-9 and TRBJ2-2; 8 nucleotides align to TRBD1. The trim removed 3 bases at V and 4 bases at J, leaving 7 bases unmatched. The germline CDR1 and CDR2 sequences are SEHNR and FQNEAQ (reference sequence). This CDR3 contains 16 residues. DNA of the CDR3: TGTGCCAGCAGCTTTTTTCCCGACAGGGGCACCGGGGAGCTGTTTTTT. Protein sequence: CASSFFPDRGTGELFF.

CDR3 nucleotides: TGCGCCAGCAGCTCTTTTGGGGCCTCTGGAAACACCATATATTTT. This encodes CASSSFGASGNTIYF. The chain is built from TRBV4-3 and TRBJ1-3; TRBD1 might be the D (5 bases). Germline V CDR1 and CDR2: LGHNA, YSLEER. The CDR3 has 15 amino acids. The V end lost 5 bases, the J end lost 0 bases, and 11 bases lay between the germline ends.

The chain is built from TRBV19 and TRBJ1-5; a possible D gene is TRBD1 (6 bases). The CDR3 runs to 14 residues. The germline V and J ends were trimmed by 3 bases and 4 bases, with 10 bases remaining between them. Germline CDR1 reads LNHDA; CDR2 reads SQIVND (reference sequence). Here the CDR3 DNA reads TGTGCCAGTAGTATCGGCCAGGGGAATCAGCCCCAGCATTTT. Amino acids: CASSIGQGNQPQHF.

This chain connects TRBV11-2 to TRBJ2-7; TRBD1 is a possible D gene (6 bases). Germline assignment: CDR1 SGHAT and CDR2 FQNNGV. V lost 3 bases and J lost 4, with 16 bases in between. The CDR3 contains 15 residues. As DNA, the CDR3 is TGTGCCAGCAGCTTGAGGCAGGGGATGTGGTACGAGCAGTACTTC. Residues: CASSLRQGMWYEQYF.

This chain uses TRBV6-5 with TRBJ2-3, with 11 bases aligning to TRBD1. Germline assignment: CDR1 MNHEY and CDR2 SVGAGI. V trimming: 2 bases; J trimming: 5 bases; junction bases outside the gene matches: 6. CDR3 length equals 16 residues. CDR3 region: CASSYRTGGAIDTQYF. CDR3 DNA sequence: TGTGCCAGCAGTTACCGGACAGGGGGCGCGATAGATACGCAGTATTTT.

CDR3 in DNA: TGTGCCAGCAGCCCTACGACAGGGGAGGGTAGGGAAAAACTGTTTTTT. This translates into CASSPTTGEGREKLFF. V usage is TRBV11-2 and J usage is TRBJ1-4, with 8 bases that match TRBD1. The CDR3 totals 16 residues. Germline loops: CDR1 SGHAT, CDR2 FQNNGV. Trimming at V came to 5 bases and at J to 8 bases, leaving 13 bases not matched to a gene.

V gene TRBV7-8 combines with J gene TRBJ1-1, with TRBD1 matching over 7 bases. This CDR3 contains 16 residues. The junction had 10 bases not matched to a gene; V was cut back by 5 bases and J by 1 base. The germline V gene has CDR1 SGHVS and CDR2 FQNEAQ. CDR3 DNA: TGTGCCAGCAGCCTGGCCCGGGACAGAAGGAACACTGAAGCTTTCTTT. Its translation: CASSLARDRRNTEAFF.

The rearrangement uses TRBV27 and TRBJ1-5; 7 nucleotides match TRBD1. This CDR3 has 16 residues. In germline, CDR1 is MNHEY, CDR2 SMNVEV (reference sequence). Losses at the gene ends were 5 bases for V and 0 bases for J; bases not matched to a gene: 7. The CDR3 region is CASSLGGGYSNQPQHF. DNA for the CDR3: TGTGCCAGCAGTCTTGGAGGGGGCTATAGCAATCAGCCCCAGCATTTT.

The V gene is TRBV6-4, the J gene TRBJ1-6, with 7 nucleotides matching TRBD1. The germline CDR1 and CDR2 sequences are MRHNA and SNTAGT. With V trimmed by 6 bases and J by 5 bases, 4 bases remained unmatched. The CDR3 loop spans 14 amino acids. DNA for the CDR3: TGTGCCAGCAGCACCGGGACAGATAATTCACCCCTCCACTTT. Residues: CASSTGTDNSPLHF.

This chain links TRBV4-3 with TRBJ2-7; possibly TRBD1 for D (6 bases). CDR3 length: 15 amino acids. CDR1 is LGHNA and CDR2 is YSLEER in the germline V gene. Trimming shortened V by 3 bases and J by 1 base, and 13 bases separated the two germline ends. The DNA for the CDR3 is TGCGCCAGCAGCCAGGCATACAGGGCTTCCTACGAGCAGTACTTC. Translating gives CASSQAYRASYEQYF.

The sample holds one count of this clone. The gene calls are TRBV9 and TRBJ2-7; D is unresolved. CDR3 length equals 14 residues. V shed 0 bases and J shed 0 bases, with 7 bases lying between them. Germline CDR1 reads SGDLS; CDR2 reads YYNGEE. CDR3 amino acids: CASSVGPDSYEQYF. The CDR3 DNA reads as TGTGCCAGCAGCGTAGGGCCAGACTCCTACGAGCAGTACTTC. The full variable domain, with the rest looked up from reference TRBV9 and TRBJ2-7, is DSGVTQTPKHLITATGQRVTLRCSPRSGDLSVYWYQQSLDQGLQFLIQYYNGEERAKGNILERFSAQQFPDLHSELNLSSLELGDSALYFCASSVGPDSYEQYFGPGTRLTVT.

The gene calls are TRBV6-1 and TRBJ1-5, with D unresolved. Trimming stripped 6 bases from V and 3 bases from J, with 15 bases between. This CDR3 comprises 15 residues. Germline assignment: CDR1 MNHNS and CDR2 SASEGT. CDR3 sequence reads: CASRVSSIVNQPQHF. The DNA for the CDR3 is TGTGCCAGCAGGGTCTCCTCTATAGTCAATCAGCCCCAGCATTTT.

V and J are TRBV7-9 and TRBJ1-3; D gene uncertain. In germline, CDR1 is SEHNR, CDR2 FQNEAQ (reference sequence). V lost 5 bases to trimming and J lost 0 bases, with 17 bases between them. This CDR3 has 17 amino acids. This CDR3 is CASSQTAGSHSGNTIYF. In DNA form, the CDR3 reads TGTGCCAGCAGCCAGACGGCGGGCAGCCACTCTGGAAACACCATATATTTT.

V usage is TRBV19 and J usage is TRBJ2-2; TRBD1 aligns across 7 bases. V lost 4 bases, J lost 2 bases, and 7 bases stayed unmatched. Germline-derived CDR1 and CDR2 are LNHDA and SQIVND (reference sequence). The CDR3 length is 16 residues. The CDR3 here is CASSRDSPINTGELFF. The CDR3 DNA reads as TGTGCCAGTAGTAGGGACAGCCCCATTAACACCGGGGAGCTGTTTTTT.